This T cell receptor beta chain stems from a study of blood T cell repertoires in COVID-19. V was shortened by 2 bases and J by 2 bases, with 13 bases between the two germline ends. The CDR3 contains 16 residues. Germline CDR1 reads MNHEY; CDR2 reads SMNVEV (reference sequence). TCRdb's copy holds only in-frame clones and misses some; the assay was immunoSEQ multiplex PCR. The sample has 70,000 to 90,000 clones, around 80% seen once; the top ten hold 0.95% to 1.5%. The TCR sequence derives from an elderly woman with acute or convalescent COVID-19. The sample was peripheral blood. The chain has TRBV27 and TRBJ1-5; no clear D. The CDR3 nucleotides are TGTGCCAGCAGTTTACTCCCCCGTGAGGGCAATCAGCCCCAGCATTTT. Amino acids: CASSLLPREGNQPQHF.